The 27 T cell receptor beta chains below were found in one sample sequenced in a study of T cells in localized non-small cell lung cancer. Profiling relied on immunoSEQ multiplex PCR, and the TCRdb table lists in-frame clones only, not all of them. This sample has about 4,000 clones, with around 40% found just once. This specimen was lung tumor tissue, taken before any cancer treatment. All receptors derive from a woman between 35 and 70 years old with stage I lung adenocarcinoma.

DNA of the CDR3: TGCAGCGTTGAGGGGCCAGCGACTGAAGCTTTCTTT. As protein: CSVEGPATEAFF. The chain combines TRBV29-1 with TRBJ1-1; D might be TRBD1 (5 bases). Looked up from germline, CDR1 is SQVTM and CDR2 is ANQGSEA. The CDR3 consists of 12 residues. V gave up 3 bases and J gave up 5 bases, with 10 bases separating them.

The V call is TRBV29-1, the J call TRBJ1-1, with a weak D call TRBD1 (5 bases). V was shortened by 3 bases and J by 5 bases, with 13 bases between the two germline ends. The CDR3 totals 13 residues. Germline V gives CDR1 SQVTM, CDR2 ANQGSEA. The CDR3 DNA follows: TGCAGCGTTGAGTGGGGGGTCGGAACTGAAGCTTTCTTT. It translates to CSVEWGVGTEAFF.

This clone has a single count. The chain links TRBV29-1 to TRBJ2-6; 9 bases fit TRBD1. With V trimmed by 3 bases and J by 10 bases, 1 base remained unmatched. CDR1 is SQVTM, CDR2 ANQGSEA, per germline. The CDR3 spans 12 residues. The CDR3 DNA follows: TGCAGCGTTGAGACAGGGGGAAACGTCCTGACTTTC. The encoded protein is CSVETGGNVLTF.

This clone was counted between two and nine times. A junction boundary mismatches the germline segment, possibly from a read error. The chain joins TRBV6-8 to TRBJ1-2; D is unresolved. The CDR3 covers 12 residues. Germline V gene data show CDR1 as MNHGY and CDR2 as SAAAGT. This CDR3 is CASSDSAGGYTF. The CDR3, as DNA: TGTGCCAGCAGTGACTCGGCGGGAGGCTACACCTTC.

This sequence joins TRBV19 and TRBJ2-3; the match to TRBD2 covers 7 bases. Germline loops: CDR1 LNHDA, CDR2 SQIVND (reference sequence). Trimming took 10 bases from V and 0 from J; bases not matched to a gene: 10. The CDR3 consists of 15 residues. The CDR3 region has the DNA TGTGCCACCATGGAGGCGGGAGCCAGCACAGATACGCAGTATTTT. It codes for CATMEAGASTDTQYF. The complete variable domain, with remaining parts taken from reference TRBV19 and TRBJ2-3, reads DGGITQSPKYLFRKEGQNVTLSCEQNLNHDAMYWYRQDPGQGLRLIYYSQIVNDFQKGDIAEGYSVSREKKESFPLTVTSAQKNPTAFYLCATMEAGASTDTQYFGPGTRLTVL.

This clone has a handful of counts. The chain is built from TRBV6-8 and TRBJ2-5; 10 positions agree with TRBD2. The CDR3 is made up of 17 amino acids. Unmatched junction bases numbered 9, after V lost 0 bases and J lost 5 bases. Per germline, CDR1 MNHGY and CDR2 SAAAGT. The DNA of the CDR3 is TGTGCCAGCAGTTACTCGTATAAGACTAGCGGGTGGGAGACCCAGTACTTC. Its translation is CASSYSYKTSGWETQYF.

The V and J genes are TRBV18 and TRBJ1-1; D gene ambiguous. Trimming stripped 6 bases from V and 3 bases from J, with 14 bases between. Germline CDR1 is KGHSH and CDR2 is LQKENI. CDR3 size: 14 residues. CDR3 loop: CASSSGVADTEAFF. DNA of the CDR3: TGTGCCAGCTCTTCTGGCGTAGCGGACACTGAAGCTTTCTTT.

J is TRBJ2-5 and V is TRBV23-1, with 7 positions matching TRBD1. TRBV23-1 is an open reading frame whose function is uncertain. Trimming at V came to 2 bases and at J to 1 base, leaving 4 bases not matched to a gene. The CDR3 sequence is 15 residues long. The chain's CDR3 is CASSQHGTAQETQYF. In nucleotides, the CDR3 is TGCGCCAGCAGTCAACACGGGACAGCCCAAGAGACCCAGTACTTC.

The V gene is TRBV9, the J gene TRBJ2-5, with 8 bases matching TRBD1. This CDR3 contains 15 residues. Germline-derived CDR1 and CDR2 are SGDLS and YYNGEE. J was trimmed by 5 bases and V by 5 bases; bases with no gene match: 11. For the CDR3, the DNA is TGTGCCAGCAGTGAGAGACAGGGGAGGTACGAGACCCAGTACTTC. Translated: CASSERQGRYETQYF.

In its sample, this clone was seen a few times. The rearrangement links TRBV6-1 to TRBJ2-7, with a weak D call TRBD2 (6 bases). The germline CDR1 and CDR2 sequences are MNHNS and SASEGT. Trimming stripped 1 base from V and 5 bases from J, with 9 bases between. The CDR3 has 13 amino acids. Here the CDR3 DNA reads TGTGCCAGCAGTGAAGGACTAGTCCACGAGCAGTACTTC. Protein sequence: CASSEGLVHEQYF.

This clone was recorded once. DNA of the CDR3: TGTGCCTGGAGGGCCTTCGGTGGTGAAAAACTGTTTTTT. This translates into CAWRAFGGEKLFF. The rearrangement uses TRBV30 and TRBJ1-4; D call uncertain. With 3 bases removed from V and 7 bases from J, the gap between germline ends came to 12 bases. Germline CDR1 and CDR2: GTSNPN and SVGIG (reference sequence). This CDR3 contains 13 residues.

The V call is TRBV6-8, the J call TRBJ1-5; D might be TRBD1 (5 bases). Trimming left V 2 bases short and J 4 bases short, with 9 bases between. This CDR3 contains 14 residues. The germline V gene encodes CDR1 MNHGY and CDR2 SAAAGT. CDR3 DNA sequence: TGTGCCAGCAGTTACAGCCAGGGTAATCAGCCCCAGCATTTT. Translation: CASSYSQGNQPQHF.

This clone was counted a few times. V and J are TRBV6-8 and TRBJ1-1; 7 bases map to TRBD1. Germline V gene lookup returns CDR1 MNHGY and CDR2 SAAAGT. The CDR3 is 15 amino acids. J gave up 3 bases and V 3 bases, and 7 bases lay outside the gene matches. CDR3 DNA sequence: TGTGCCAGCAGTTATACTACAGGGGAGGACACTGAAGCTTTCTTT. Translation gives CASSYTTGEDTEAFF.

J is TRBJ2-1 and V is TRBV25-1, with D perhaps matching TRBD1 (6 bases). Trimming pared 5 bases from V and 4 bases from J, leaving 18 bases between. CDR1 MGHDK and CDR2 SYGVNS come from the germline V gene. The CDR3 runs 16 residues. The CDR3 spells CASSSGHTLGYNEQFF. The CDR3 nucleotides read TGTGCCAGCAGTTCGGGACACACCCTGGGGTACAATGAGCAGTTCTTC.

Only a few counts were recorded for this clone. V usage is TRBV6-8 and J usage is TRBJ2-3, with 8 positions matching TRBD2. V was clipped by 7 bases and J by 4 bases; unmatched bases: 13. The CDR3 totals 16 residues. In germline, CDR1 is MNHGY, CDR2 SAAAGT. The CDR3 protein is CASTSLRAGVADTQYF. Written as DNA, the CDR3 is TGTGCCAGCACCTCACTAAGAGCGGGAGTGGCAGATACGCAGTATTTT.

The chain uses TRBV29-1 and TRBJ2-6; D unresolved. There are 14 residues in the CDR3. Germline V gene data show CDR1 as SQVTM and CDR2 as ANQGSEA. Trimming took off 4 bases at V and 4 bases at J, with 11 bases between the two ends. CDR3: CSVGRVSGANVLTF. Written as DNA, the CDR3 is TGCAGCGTTGGAAGGGTGTCCGGGGCCAACGTCCTGACTTTC. Combining the CDR3 with reference TRBV29-1 and TRBJ2-6 gives the whole variable domain SAVISQKPSRDICQRGTSLTIQCQVDSQVTMMFWYRQQPGQSLTLIATANQGSEATYESGFVIDKFPISRPNLTFSTLTVSNMSPEDSSIYLCSVGRVSGANVLTFGAGSRLTVL.

The V gene is TRBV19, the J gene TRBJ2-3; 7 bases are a match to TRBD2. The ends lost 2 bases at V and 4 bases at J; junction bases unmatched: 9. Germline V gene lookup returns CDR1 LNHDA and CDR2 SQIVND (reference sequence). CDR3 length: 16 amino acids. The CDR3 coding sequence is TGTGCCAGTAGTATAAGAGGAACTAGCGCCGCAGATACGCAGTATTTT. Its protein product is CASSIRGTSAADTQYF.

CDR3 DNA sequence: TGCGCCAGCATCGGGACTAGCGGGAGCGGTGAGCAGTTCTTC. This sequence encodes CASIGTSGSGEQFF. The chain has TRBV5-1 and TRBJ2-1, with 14 bases matching TRBD2. The CDR3 sequence is 14 residues long. Germline V CDR1 and CDR2: SGHRS, YFSETQ. The trim removed 6 bases at V and 9 bases at J, leaving 5 bases unmatched.

This CDR3 is CASSPGGRGGTEAFF. The CDR3 region has the DNA TGTGCCAGCTCACCAGGGGGGCGGGGCGGCACTGAAGCTTTCTTT. The V call is TRBV18, the J call TRBJ1-1; the D gene is possibly TRBD1 (6 bases). Germline CDR1 is KGHSH and CDR2 is LQKENI. V was pared by 2 bases and J by 4 bases, with 14 bases between. The CDR3 has 15 amino acids.

The V and J genes are TRBV19 and TRBJ2-7; 8 nucleotides line up with TRBD1. The germline V gene has CDR1 LNHDA and CDR2 SQIVND (reference sequence). This CDR3 has 14 amino acids. J was trimmed by 5 bases and V by 1 base; bases with no gene match: 4. This CDR3 reads CASSIGTGLDEQYF. DNA for the CDR3: TGTGCCAGTAGTATAGGGACAGGGCTAGACGAGCAGTACTTC.

This clone showed up just a few times. V gene TRBV5-1 combines with J gene TRBJ1-1, with 10 bases fitting TRBD1. CDR3 length: 17 residues. The junction had 9 bases not matched to a gene; V was cut back by 0 bases and J by 4 bases. The germline gives CDR1 SGHRS, CDR2 YFSETQ. The CDR3, as DNA: TGCGCCAGCAGCTTGGGACAGGGGGCTGGAGTGGGCACTGAAGCTTTCTTT. Its protein product is CASSLGQGAGVGTEAFF.

The chain joins TRBV6-7 to TRBJ1-2; weak D call: TRBD1 (6 bases). TRBV6-7 is marked as an open reading frame, function uncertain. The CDR3 is made up of 14 amino acids. V lost 10 bases and J 6 bases, leaving 21 bases between the germline ends. This chain's CDR3 is CATRRARTADGYTF. The CDR3 nucleotides are TGTGCCACCCGTCGGGCCCGGACAGCTGATGGCTACACCTTC.

This clone has more than one count but fewer than ten. The J gene is TRBJ2-5, the V gene TRBV7-2; a possible D gene is TRBD2 (6 bases). Germline V lookup: CDR1 SGHTA, CDR2 FQGNSA. The CDR3 loop spans 16 amino acids. V lost 5 bases and J lost 5, with 21 bases in between. The CDR3 region is CASSRETSRFRETQYF. CDR3 DNA sequence: TGTGCCAGCAGCCGCGAGACTAGTCGTTTCCGCGAGACCCAGTACTTC.

By share, this clone counts as medium-sized. The chain uses TRBV11-3 and TRBJ2-7, with 11 bases aligning to TRBD1. CDR3 length: 15 residues. Trimming removed 5 bases from V and 4 bases from J; junction bases left unmatched: 7. CDR1 and CDR2 (germline): SGHNT, YENEEA. The CDR3 reads CASSNAGTGGYEQYF. The CDR3 DNA reads as TGTGCCAGCAGCAACGCCGGGACAGGGGGGTACGAGCAGTACTTC.

The chain combines TRBV6-8 with TRBJ2-3, with a possible D match to TRBD1 (8 bases). There are 15 residues in the CDR3. V lost 6 bases and J 2 bases, leaving 15 bases between the germline ends. Germline CDR1 reads MNHGY; CDR2 reads SAAAGT. Written as DNA, the CDR3 is TGTGCCAGCAGCCTACAGGGGGGGGTCACAGATACGCAGTATTTT. This translates into CASSLQGGVTDTQYF.

This clone was seen only a few times. The chain recombines TRBV6-8 with TRBJ1-1, with a tentative D call TRBD1 (5 bases). The CDR3 loop spans 13 amino acids. Germline V lookup: CDR1 MNHGY, CDR2 SAAAGT. Trimming cost V 6 bases and J 5 bases, with 13 bases left between them. CDR3 protein: CASSQGGSTEAFF. The CDR3 nucleotides read TGTGCCAGCAGCCAGGGCGGGTCAACTGAAGCTTTCTTT.

The table lists this clone with a few counts. The rearrangement joins TRBV28 to TRBJ1-1; D is possibly TRBD1 (5 bases). V lost 10 bases and J 3 bases, leaving 12 bases between the germline ends. Germline lookup yields CDR1 MDHEN and CDR2 SYDVKM. The CDR3 has 12 amino acids. The CDR3 loop is CATNRRDTEAFF. CDR3 nucleotides: TGTGCCACCAACAGGCGGGACACTGAAGCTTTCTTT. Full variable domain (remainder filled in from reference TRBV28 and TRBJ1-1): DVKVTQSSRYLVKRTGEKVFLECVQDMDHENMFWYRQDPGLGLRLIYFSYDVKMKEKGDIPEGYSVSREKKERFSLILESASTNQTSMYLCATNRRDTEAFFGQGTRLTVV.